This entry is about one TCR beta chain. The entry originates in a study of PD-1 blockade in classical Hodgkin lymphoma. Using immunoSEQ multiplex PCR, the repertoire was profiled, and TCRdb retains in-frame clones only, with some absent. The data show tens of thousands of clones, 94% seen once. Time point indicated: newly diagnosed, previously untreated cHL patient sample. The sample consisted of peripheral blood mononuclear cells (PBMCs). This clonotype was obtained from a human donor with classical Hodgkin lymphoma.

This chain's CDR3 is CASSFKGGALSYEQYF. The CDR3 DNA reads as TGTGCCAGCAGTTTTAAAGGGGGGGCCCTCTCCTACGAGCAGTACTTC. The J gene is TRBJ2-7, the V gene TRBV28, with a possible D match to TRBD2 (7 bases). Trimming took off 3 bases at V and 0 bases at J, with 15 bases between the two ends. The germline gives CDR1 MDHEN, CDR2 SYDVKM. The CDR3 loop spans 16 amino acids.